A single T cell receptor beta chain is shown here with its context. Its antigen is unidentified. The CDR3 sequence is 14 residues long. Looked up from germline, CDR1 is SNHLY and CDR2 is FYNNEI. The ends were cut back, 4 bases at V and 8 bases at J, with 12 bases in the middle. TCRdb's copy holds only in-frame clones and misses some; the assay was immunoSEQ multiplex PCR. Counted here are some 64,000 clones, roughly 84% occurring once; the ten biggest clones make up about 0.75%. The sample originates from a study of OX40 agonist ivuxolimab in advanced cancers. Overall study results and limits: Low normalized T-cell clonal expansion also characterized some of the nonresponders. At 0.1 to 3.0 mg/kg, CD4+ and CD8+ blood T cells expanded clonally by week 6.

This clonotype was sampled from an adult with an advanced solid tumor such as melanoma, head and neck, liver or kidney cancer. The specimen was CD4+ or CD8+ T cells sorted from blood, collected in a trial of the OX40 agonist ivuxolimab. This chain connects TRBV2 to TRBJ1-6; D call uncertain. The DNA of the CDR3 is TGTGCCAGCAGTGGAAGGACGGCCGATTCACCCCTCCACTTT. Residues: CASSGRTADSPLHF.